This T cell receptor (beta chain) was documented in a study of blood T cell repertoires in COVID-19 (dated by TCRdb to 2020 to 2022). Regarding the study in general: Samples from collaborators originated in the United States, Italy and Spain and spanned both the acute and convalescent phases of COVID-19. The material from the prospective study consisted of cDNA or gDNA derived from T cells, B-cell-depleted T cells, or PBMCs. Subjects who had been exposed to COVID-19, were actively infected with it, or had recovered from it provided the deeply sampled blood TCRbeta repertoires that made up the dataset. The repertoires were made available in a free public database intended to serve as a resource for research on the immune response to SARS-CoV-2. The samples were drawn from the first 160 participants of the ongoing ImmuneRACE study and from 1,254 subjects provided by 6 global collaborators. A de-identified subject ID, COVID-19 status, age in years and sex were almost always included in the sample metadata. Where available, HLA class I and class II types were taken from metadata supplied by the sample provider and were not determined by assay-based typing. The investigation overall reported the following: The quantity of clinical and demographic metadata differed by source and by participant and was supplied without curation.

Taken from cysteine to phenylalanine, the CDR3 has 14 residues. The entry retains the CDR3 DNA only, 42 bases that are in frame from base 1. The germline V gene sets CDR1 to MNHNS and CDR2 to SASEGT. Deletion took 1 base off V and 2 bases off J, with a span of 8 bases between the germline ends. This clone showed up just once. What antigen it recognizes has not been identified. Nothing much larger sits one base from this clone, and base qualities are not available. Participants in the prospective study were aged roughly 18 to 89 years, lived in under 30 United States geographic areas, and enrolled through a virtual design. To assign participants to cohorts, the prospective study relied on clinical history that participants themselves reported in a screening survey and a study questionnaire. Each participant in the prospective study had whole blood, serum and a nasopharyngeal or oropharyngeal swab collected by mobile phlebotomists. Over a roughly 2-month period, participants in the prospective study had the option of providing additional blood draws and questionnaires. Before DNA extraction, prospective study blood samples were shipped either frozen or at room temperature.

The immunoSEQ Assay, a bias-controlled multiplex PCR, was used to amplify TCRbeta CDR3 regions from genomic DNA. The study's processing was this. Nucleated cell counts per sample were estimated from amplification of reference gene primers within the assay. To quantify the absolute abundance of each unique TCRbeta CDR3 rearrangement, sequence reads were collapsed and filtered. For each sample, productive Simpson clonality was calculated by taking the square root of Simpson's diversity index across productive rearrangements. Not all clones reach the TCRdb copy of this immuneACCESS table, which keeps in-frame sequences only. Checked studies attribute under half of the gap to unresolved V genes and leave the rest unexplained. V, J and clone size are taken as reported in that table, and D and trimming were inferred from the DNA itself. Across this sample there are about 400,000 clones, with 88% seen only once. Roughly 1.9% of the sample is held by the ten biggest clonotypes.

In this chain, TRBV6-1 is recombined with TRBJ1-2; a tentative D match to TRBD1 spans 5 bases. This TCR derives from a woman between 40 and 50 years old with acute COVID-19. The specimen was PBMCs or T cells enriched from blood (not recorded which). The CDR3 reads CASSEVEGNYGYTF. The DNA is as follows: TGTGCCAGCAGTGAAGTGGAGGGGAACTATGGCTACACCTTC.